This entry lists 20 T cell receptor beta chains sequenced from one sample in a study of blood T cell repertoires in COVID-19. Assay used: immunoSEQ multiplex PCR; TCRdb lists only in-frame clones, some missing. The table has over 200,000 clones, approximately 86% seen once. Sequencing was done on a sample of peripheral blood. The receptors come from a man aged 35 to 55 who had recovered from COVID-19.

J is TRBJ2-1 and V is TRBV7-7, with D tentatively TRBD2 (6 bases). The CDR3 is made up of 16 amino acids. The germline V gene encodes CDR1 SSHAT and CDR2 FNYEAQ (reference sequence). Trimming cost V 1 base and J 0 bases, with 10 bases left between them. CDR3 protein: CASSLDGGVSYNEQFF. The CDR3 bases are TGTGCCAGCAGCTTAGACGGGGGAGTCTCCTACAATGAGCAGTTCTTC.

Points on this clone: This sample also contains other DNA sequences that code for the same CDR3. The rearrangement links TRBV29-1 to TRBJ2-7; 14 nucleotides agree with TRBD2. J gave up 5 bases and V 4 bases, and 1 base lay outside the gene matches. The CDR3 runs to 13 residues. CDR1 and CDR2 from the germline V gene are SQVTM and ANQGSEA. The CDR3 reads CSVGLAGGHEQYF. The CDR3 nucleotides read TGCAGCGTTGGACTAGCGGGGGGGCACGAGCAGTACTTC.

The rearrangement links TRBV27 to TRBJ2-3, with D maybe TRBD1 (6 bases). V was clipped by 3 bases and J by 5 bases, with 9 bases between them. The germline V gene encodes CDR1 MNHEY and CDR2 SMNVEV (reference sequence). The length of the CDR3 is 13 residues. In nucleotides, the CDR3 is TGTGCCAGCAGTTTCCTCAGGGGAGATACGCAGTATTTT. Protein product: CASSFLRGDTQYF.

The V call is TRBV6-1, the J call TRBJ1-4; D is unclear. Germline V lookup: CDR1 MNHNS, CDR2 SASEGT. The germline V and J ends were trimmed by 2 bases and 8 bases, with 6 bases remaining between them. CDR3 length: 12 residues. CDR3 protein: CASSEIAEKLFF. Here the CDR3 DNA reads TGTGCCAGCAGTGAAATAGCGGAAAAACTGTTTTTT.

This clone was picked up one time. The chain carries TRBV3-1 (or the pseudogene TRBV3-2) and TRBJ1-5, with D perhaps TRBD1 (6 bases). Germline V lookup: CDR1 LGHDT, CDR2 YNNKEL (reference sequence). This CDR3 region has 18 residues. V lost 0 bases and J lost 0, with 15 bases in between. CDR3 amino acids: CASSQDQCQGNSNQPQHF. The CDR3, as DNA: TGTGCCAGCAGCCAAGATCAGTGTCAGGGGAATAGCAATCAGCCCCAGCATTTT.

This chain links TRBV4-1 with TRBJ2-7; D might be TRBD2 (6 bases). The CDR3 is 14 residues long. Trimming shortened V by 2 bases and J by 5 bases, and 13 bases separated the two germline ends. Looked up from germline, CDR1 is MGHRA and CDR2 is YSYEKL. The CDR3 nucleotides read TGCGCCAGCAGCCAACCCCAGCGGGTAAACGAGCAGTACTTC. Residues: CASSQPQRVNEQYF.

The V and J genes are TRBV4-3 and TRBJ2-3; 8 bases map to TRBD2. CDR3 length equals 18 residues. Germline trimming cut 3 bases from V and 3 bases from J; bases unmatched to any gene: 14. In germline, CDR1 is LGHNA, CDR2 YSLEER. The CDR3 here is CASSQFLTSAGRTDTQYF. CDR3 bases: TGCGCCAGCAGCCAGTTCTTGACTAGCGCAGGACGGACAGATACGCAGTATTTT.

This chain uses TRBV5-6 with TRBJ2-5; maybe TRBD2 (5 bases). The CDR3 covers 14 residues. V lost 4 bases to trimming and J lost 2 bases, with 12 bases between them. Germline V gene lookup returns CDR1 SGHDT and CDR2 YYEEEE. CDR3: CASSRYRDQETQYF. The CDR3 DNA sequence: TGTGCCAGCAGCCGTTATCGGGATCAAGAGACCCAGTACTTC.

A few counts support this clone. The chain uses TRBV7-9 and TRBJ2-1; 11 bases are a match to TRBD1. Trimming cost V 5 bases and J 4 bases; bases outside gene matches: 7. CDR3 length equals 16 residues. Per the germline V gene, CDR1 is SEHNR and CDR2 is FQNEAQ (reference sequence). CDR3 sequence reads: CASSDVGTGGYNEQFF. CDR3 bases: TGTGCCAGCAGCGACGTAGGGACAGGGGGATACAATGAGCAGTTCTTC.

This clone was counted between two and nine times. At one end the junction does not follow the germline gene, possibly because of a read error. The rearrangement uses TRBV18 and TRBJ1-1; D is unresolved. The germline V gene has CDR1 KGHSH and CDR2 LQKENI. The CDR3 is 12 residues long. The CDR3 reads CASSREDIETFF. In nucleotides, the CDR3 is TGTGCCAGTTCCCGGGAGGATATTGAAACTTTCTTT.

The chain joins TRBV18 to TRBJ2-7, with D perhaps TRBD2 (5 bases). The germline CDR1 and CDR2 sequences are KGHSH and LQKENI. This CDR3 is 16 amino acids long. V lost 2 bases and J 0 bases, leaving 14 bases between the germline ends. CDR3 sequence reads: CASSPEMASSSYEQYF. In nucleotides, the CDR3 is TGTGCCAGCTCACCAGAGATGGCTAGCAGCTCCTACGAGCAGTACTTC.

The V call is TRBV18, the J call TRBJ1-2, with 7 bases lining up with TRBD1. Germline CDR1 reads KGHSH; CDR2 reads LQKENI. With V trimmed by 5 bases and J by 7 bases, 13 bases remained unmatched. The CDR3 covers 15 residues. CDR3 protein: CASSSGRGQRAGYTF. In DNA, the CDR3 is TGTGCCAGCTCATCCGGCCGGGGACAGCGAGCTGGCTACACCTTC.

This rearrangement joins TRBV27 to TRBJ2-1, with 10 bases fitting TRBD2. Germline loops: CDR1 MNHEY, CDR2 SMNVEV (reference sequence). This CDR3 contains 19 residues. With V trimmed by 0 bases and J by 7 bases, 15 bases remained unmatched. The CDR3 DNA reads TGTGCCAGCAGTTTATCGGGATGGGCACTAGCGGGATGGGAAAATGAGCAGTTCTTC. Protein: CASSLSGWALAGWENEQFF.

As concerns this clone: The junction departs from the called germline gene at one end, perhaps through a read error. The chain carries TRBV11-2 and TRBJ2-1, with 7 bases lining up with TRBD1. The CDR3 loop spans 14 amino acids. CDR1 SGHAT and CDR2 FQNNGV come from the germline V gene. CDR3 sequence (DNA): TGTGCCAGCAGCATTGGACAGGTGCACAACGAGCAGTTCTTC. This gives the protein CASSIGQVHNEQFF.

This rearrangement joins TRBV5-4 to TRBJ2-7; 11 nucleotides line up with TRBD1. The V gene's germline CDR1 is SGHNT and CDR2 YYREEE (reference sequence). V was pared by 4 bases and J by 4 bases, with 4 bases of the junction left unmatched. CDR3 length: 14 amino acids. DNA for the CDR3: TGTGCCAGCAGCGGAGGGACAGGGGGGTACGAGCAGTACTTC. Translation: CASSGGTGGYEQYF. The whole variable domain, remainder taken from reference TRBV5-4 and TRBJ2-7, is ETGVTQSPTHLIKTRGQQVTLRCSSQSGHNTVSWYQQALGQGPQFIFQYYREEENGRGNFPPRFSGLQFPNYSSELNVNALELDDSALYLCASSGGTGGYEQYFGPGTRLTVT.

The J gene is TRBJ2-5, the V gene TRBV9; 7 bases are a match to TRBD2. Germline CDR1 and CDR2: SGDLS and YYNGEE. The CDR3 has 15 amino acids. Unmatched junction bases numbered 9, after V lost 0 bases and J lost 7 bases. The CDR3 sequence: CASSVDPGGPRTQYF. In nucleotides, the CDR3 is TGTGCCAGCAGCGTAGACCCGGGAGGCCCCCGGACCCAGTACTTC.

This rearrangement joins TRBV6-2 or TRBV6-3 to TRBJ1-1; D possibly corresponds to TRBD1 (6 bases). This CDR3 region has 15 residues. V lost 6 bases, J lost 2 bases, and 16 bases lay in between. Germline CDR1 reads MNHEY; CDR2 reads SVGEGT. CDR3 region: CASSSRVGANTEAFF. The CDR3 DNA is TGTGCCAGCAGCTCCCGAGTGGGGGCAAACACTGAAGCTTTCTTT.

This sequence joins TRBV28 and TRBJ2-2; 8 bases align to TRBD1. V dropped 4 bases and J dropped 7; count of bases not matched to a gene: 2. CDR1 MDHEN and CDR2 SYDVKM come from the germline V gene. CDR3 size: 13 residues. This chain's CDR3 is CASSSTGVGELFF. CDR3 DNA: TGTGCCAGCAGTTCGACAGGGGTCGGGGAGCTGTTTTTT.

This chain links TRBV4-2 with TRBJ2-7; TRBD2 matches at 11 bases. The germline V gene has CDR1 LGHNA and CDR2 YNFKEQ. Trimming removed 0 bases from V and 2 bases from J; junction bases left unmatched: 18. CDR3 size: 21 residues. CDR3 sequence reads: CASSQESRLGGSSGRPYEQYF. The CDR3 DNA reads TGTGCCAGCAGCCAAGAGTCTCGTTTGGGGGGATCTAGCGGGAGGCCCTACGAGCAGTACTTC.

The gene calls are TRBV28 and TRBJ1-5; weak D call: TRBD1 (6 bases). CDR1 and CDR2 from the germline V gene are MDHEN and SYDVKM. The CDR3 length is 12 residues. V lost 6 bases to trimming and J lost 6 bases, with 9 bases between them. This chain's CDR3 is CASSQGSQPQHF. CDR3 sequence (DNA): TGTGCCAGCAGCCAGGGGAGTCAGCCCCAGCATTTT.